This passage covers 7 T cell receptor beta chains from one sample sequenced in a study of T cells after yellow fever vaccination. TCRdb processed the 5' RACE reads anew with MiXCR; each CDR3 protein has one entry. The table has 300,000 to 400,000 distinct CDR3 sequences, around 3.9% seen once. The sequenced sample was PBMCs, obtained 5 days after the yellow fever booster vaccination. Receptors originate from a man younger than 30 who received the YFV17D yellow fever vaccine.

The rearrangement joins TRBV4-3 to TRBJ2-7; D unclear. Between the trimmed V and J ends, which lost 0 bases and 9 bases, there was a span of 21 bases. The CDR3 contains 16 residues. Germline CDR1 and CDR2: LGHNA and YSLEER. In DNA, the CDR3 is TGCGCCAGCAGCCAAGATTGGACCAAAGTAAGGCGAGGGCAGTACTTC. This codes for CASSQDWTKVRRGQYF.

The V call is TRBV3-1, the J call TRBJ1-5; tentative D call: TRBD1 (5 bases). Germline lookup yields CDR1 LGHDT and CDR2 YNNKEL (reference sequence). V was cut by 3 bases and J by 6 bases, with 24 bases left in between. The CDR3 is 18 residues long. This CDR3 is CASSHLIRRDGTLQPQHF. In nucleotides, the CDR3 is TGTGCCAGCAGCCACTTGATACGCCGGGACGGAACACTTCAGCCCCAGCATTTT.

This clonotype was detected only a few times. The rearrangement joins TRBV28 to TRBJ1-2; D uncertain. This CDR3 is built from 15 residues. Trimming took 5 bases from V and 3 from J, leaving 16 bases between them. Germline V gene lookup returns CDR1 MDHEN and CDR2 SYDVKM. In DNA, the CDR3 is TGTGCCAGCAGTCCCCGACGGGCGATGTACTATGGCTACACCTTC. Translating it yields CASSPRRAMYYGYTF.

This clonotype was picked up a small number of times. CDR3 residues: CASSSPGHKNIQYF. The CDR3 nucleotides read TGTGCCAGTTCCTCCCCGGGACACAAAAACATTCAGTACTTC. The V gene is TRBV19, the J gene TRBJ2-4; a weak D match, TRBD1 (6 bases). Trimming removed 8 bases at V and 3 bases at J, with 14 bases between. This CDR3 is 14 amino acids long. Germline values: CDR1 LNHDA, CDR2 SQIVND (reference sequence).

This clonotype occurred many times. This sequence joins TRBV20-1 and TRBJ2-1; 7 nucleotides align to TRBD2. This CDR3 comprises 18 residues. V was pared by 2 bases and J by 2 bases, with 15 bases of the junction left unmatched. The germline gives CDR1 DFQATT, CDR2 SNEGSKA (reference sequence). The chain's CDR3 is CSARSLQGKAGPYNEQFF. CDR3 coding DNA: TGCAGTGCTAGATCCTTGCAGGGAAAAGCGGGGCCCTACAATGAGCAGTTCTTC.

With regard to this clonotype: Possible read error: a much larger clone is one base away. The chain links TRBV20-1 to TRBJ2-5; D gene ambiguous. The CDR3 runs 12 residues. The V gene's germline CDR1 is DFQATT and CDR2 SNEGSKA (reference sequence). CDR3 amino acids: CSASPPLESQYF. The CDR3 nucleotides are TGCAGTGCTAGCCCACCCTTGGAGAGCCAGTACTTC.

The chain recombines TRBV18 with TRBJ2-5; D is tentatively TRBD1 or TRBD2 (5 bases each). The CDR3 is 13 amino acids. The V end was cut by 7 bases, the J end by 5 bases, with 14 bases between. Looked up from germline, CDR1 is KGHSH and CDR2 is LQKENI. The CDR3 DNA follows: TGTGCCAGCTGGGACGCCGGTGTGGAGACCCAGTACTTC. Its translation is CASWDAGVETQYF.